This TCR beta chain was identified during a study of identical twins. The CDR3 extends over 13 amino acids. V lost 1 base to trimming and J lost 3 bases, with 7 bases between them. TCRdb passed the 5' RACE reads through MiXCR, listing each CDR3 protein once. The sample records approximately 500,000 distinct CDR3 sequences, 20% to 25% being singletons. These data were likewise used in another study, on T cells expressing NK-cell markers.

The sample was CD4+ T cells sorted from blood. V usage is TRBV12-3 or TRBV12-4 and J usage is TRBJ2-7; D gene uncertain. This clonotype was obtained from a young woman in good health. As DNA, the CDR3 is TGTGCCAGCAGTTTAGTTCTCTACTACGAGCAGTACTTC. This translates into CASSLVLYYEQYF.